Listed here are 4 T cell receptor beta chains from one sample, sequenced in a study of response to subunit inactivated influenza vaccine. TCRdb processed the RT-PCR reads anew with MiXCR; each CDR3 protein has one entry. The profile shows 400,000 to 650,000 distinct CDR3 sequences, roughly 7.6% of them singletons. Source: PBMCs from blood, taken around 25 months after vaccination. The receptors come from a man between 50 and 75 years old who received an inactivated influenza vaccine.

This clonotype came up many times. The gene calls are TRBV20-1 and TRBJ1-6; 9 bases line up with TRBD1. Losses at the gene ends were 1 base for V and 8 bases for J; bases not matched to a gene: 3. Per germline, CDR1 DFQATT and CDR2 SNEGSKA (reference sequence). CDR3 length equals 14 residues. The CDR3 DNA sequence: TGCAGTGCTAGAGGGACAGGGGCGTATTCACCCCTCCACTTT. The encoded protein is CSARGTGAYSPLHF.

This clonotype was counted only a few times. The chain has TRBV13 and TRBJ2-3; the D call may be TRBD1 or TRBD2 (7 bases each). The CDR3 has 14 residues. Germline V gene lookup returns CDR1 PRHDT and CDR2 FYEKMQ (reference sequence). The V and J ends lost 6 bases and 7 bases respectively, with 17 bases between them. CDR3 sequence: CASRRGGGSYTQYF. Here the CDR3 DNA reads TGTGCCAGCAGACGGGGAGGGGGCTCGTATACGCAGTATTTT.

In this sample, this clonotype turned up many times. The J gene is TRBJ1-5, the V gene TRBV11-2, with 7 positions matching TRBD1. The V and J ends lost 6 bases and 3 bases, in that order; junction bases with no gene match: 5. The CDR3 runs 14 residues. Per the germline V gene, CDR1 is SGHAT and CDR2 is FQNNGV. CDR3 nucleotide sequence: TGTGCCAGCAGTCCGGGACAGTTCAATCAGCCCCAGCATTTT. Protein sequence: CASSPGQFNQPQHF.

This clonotype was seen many times. This chain joins TRBV4-2 and TRBJ2-7; the D is unclear. With 2 bases removed from V and 4 bases from J, the gap between germline ends came to 12 bases. The V gene's germline CDR1 is LGHNA and CDR2 YNFKEQ. The length of the CDR3 is 14 residues. Written as DNA, the CDR3 is TGTGCCAGCAGCCAAAGGGCGTGGGGTTACGAGCAGTACTTC. Translation: CASSQRAWGYEQYF.